The present T cell receptor beta chain was sequenced within a study of graft-versus-host responses after intestinal transplantation. Whole-study context: Isolated intestinal, liver-intestinal, or multivisceral transplants had been given to the recipients.

V trimming: 1 base; J trimming: 3 bases; junction bases outside the gene matches: 11. The V gene's germline CDR1 is LNHDA and CDR2 SQIVND (reference sequence). The CDR3 consists of 18 residues. The repertoire was sequenced with immunoSEQ multiplex PCR; TCRdb's copy has only in-frame clones and lacks some. The sample carries over 35,000 clones, less than 95% recorded once. V gene TRBV19 combines with J gene TRBJ2-1; 8 positions match TRBD2. The clonotype comes from a human patient who received an intestinal transplant, so some T cells may come from the graft donor. Material: PBMCs, obtained 300 to 330 days after intestinal transplant. The CDR3 bases are TGTGCCAGTAGTATAGTAGGCCCATGGGCGGGAGGCTACAATGAGCAGTTCTTC. Its protein is CASSIVGPWAGGYNEQFF. Full variable domain (rest looked up from reference TRBV19 and TRBJ2-1): DGGITQSPKYLFRKEGQNVTLSCEQNLNHDAMYWYRQDPGQGLRLIYYSQIVNDFQKGDIAEGYSVSREKKESFPLTVTSAQKNPTAFYLCASSIVGPWAGGYNEQFFGPGTRLTVL.